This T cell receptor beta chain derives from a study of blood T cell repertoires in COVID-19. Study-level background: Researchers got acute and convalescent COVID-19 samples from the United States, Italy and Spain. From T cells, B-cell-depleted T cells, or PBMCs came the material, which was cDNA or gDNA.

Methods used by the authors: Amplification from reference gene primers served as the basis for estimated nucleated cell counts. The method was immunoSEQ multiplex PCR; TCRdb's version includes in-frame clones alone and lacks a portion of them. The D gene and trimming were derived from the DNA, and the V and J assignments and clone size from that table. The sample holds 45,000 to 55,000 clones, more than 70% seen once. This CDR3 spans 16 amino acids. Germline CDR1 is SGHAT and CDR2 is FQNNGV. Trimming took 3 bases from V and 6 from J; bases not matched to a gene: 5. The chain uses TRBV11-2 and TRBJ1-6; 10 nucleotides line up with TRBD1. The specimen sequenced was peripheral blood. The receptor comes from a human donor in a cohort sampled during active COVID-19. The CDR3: CASSFGQGVGNSPLHF. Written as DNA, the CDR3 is TGTGCCAGCAGCTTTGGACAGGGGGTTGGTAATTCACCCCTCCACTTT.